This entry lists 6 T cell receptor beta chains sequenced from one sample in a study of blood T cells in healthy people across ages. For the second PCR, which ran for roughly 6 to 12 cycles, a sample-barcoded 5' primer and a J-beta primer mix were used. TCRdb analysed the 5' RACE reads with MiXCR anew, one entry per CDR3 protein. The sample lists hundreds of thousands of distinct CDR3 sequences, 49% occurring once. Sequenced sample: blood. These receptors originate from a woman aged 55-69 years in good health.

Note on this clonotype: Mismatch with germline at one junction end may stem from a read error. The chain employs TRBV7-3 and TRBJ2-1; 8 nucleotides match TRBD2. Germline assignment: CDR1 SGHTA and CDR2 FQGTGA. CDR3 size: 15 residues. The DNA of the CDR3 is TGTGCCAGCGGCTTTACGGGAGGGCCCTACAATGAGCAGTTCTTC. It specifies CASGFTGGPYNEQFF.

The genes are TRBV20-1 and TRBJ1-1; D remains unclear. The CDR3 has 14 residues. Trimming removed 0 bases at V and 2 bases at J, with 10 bases between. Per the germline V gene, CDR1 is DFQATT and CDR2 is SNEGSKA (reference sequence). The CDR3 DNA follows: TGCAGTGCTAGAGATGGGCACCCTAACACTGAAGCTTTCTTT. It specifies CSARDGHPNTEAFF.

This clonotype was seen at least ten times. This chain joins TRBV7-2 and TRBJ2-5; D ambiguous. Per the germline V gene, CDR1 is SGHTA and CDR2 is FQGNSA. CDR3 length: 11 residues. Trimming removed 5 bases at V and 3 bases at J, with 4 bases between. CDR3: CASSSKETQYF. The CDR3 DNA follows: TGTGCCAGCAGCAGTAAAGAGACCCAGTACTTC.

J is TRBJ2-7 and V is TRBV28; TRBD1 might be the D (6 bases). Germline loops: CDR1 MDHEN, CDR2 SYDVKM. This CDR3 region has 16 residues. V was cut by 2 bases and J by 2 bases, with 16 bases left in between. This CDR3 reads CASSLKAGTITYEQYF. In DNA form, the CDR3 reads TGTGCCAGCAGTTTAAAGGCCGGGACAATAACCTACGAGCAGTACTTC.

The genes are TRBV12-3 or TRBV12-4 and TRBJ1-2, with D uncertain. V lost 0 bases and J lost 1, with 6 bases in between. This CDR3 is built from 14 residues. CDR3 sequence: CASSLAELNYGYTF. CDR3 bases: TGTGCCAGCAGTTTAGCGGAACTTAACTATGGCTACACCTTC.

This clonotype was detected only once. The chain carries TRBV2 and TRBJ1-2; 9 nucleotides agree with TRBD1. CDR1 is SNHLY and CDR2 is FYNNEI in the germline V gene. This CDR3 comprises 15 residues. The ends lost 8 bases at V and 7 bases at J; junction bases unmatched: 14. The CDR3 loop reads CASGKGQGTQGGYTF. The CDR3 DNA reads as TGTGCCAGCGGGAAGGGACAGGGTACACAGGGTGGCTACACCTTC.